Sequencing of this T cell receptor beta chain was carried out in a study of T cell responses to AZD1222 COVID-19 vaccine. Assay used: immunoSEQ multiplex PCR; TCRdb lists only in-frame clones, some missing. The table records some 200,000 clones, more than 90% of them present only once. CDR1 and CDR2 (germline): LNHDA, SQIVND (reference sequence). V lost 7 bases to trimming and J lost 6 bases, with 16 bases between them. The CDR3 is 14 residues long. The receptor was derived from an adult who received the MenACWY meningococcal vaccine as a control. This specimen consisted of peripheral blood, obtained 28 days after the second dose of the MenACWY control vaccine. This rearrangement joins TRBV19 to TRBJ1-5; D possibly corresponds to TRBD1 (5 bases). CDR3 sequence reads: CASNRPGVVQPQHF. As DNA, the CDR3 is TGTGCCAGTAACCGACCGGGGGTGGTTCAGCCCCAGCATTTT.